This T cell receptor beta chain was documented in a study of post-analysis software for immune sequencing data. The overall study: Disease courses included relapsing-remitting, secondary progressive and progressive-relapsing multiple sclerosis.

General study points: Patients carried roughly 5 TRBV segments more frequently than controls did, and TRBV5-6, TRBV5-1 and TRBV20-1 were among them.

A word on this clonotype: Its matching antigen is unknown.

Libraries were made from TCR beta cDNA, and they carried unique molecular identifiers. TCRdb itself ran the PCR reads through MiXCR, one entry per CDR3 protein. The sample has 450,000 to 700,000 distinct CDR3 sequences, 44% seen once. Trimming removed 3 bases from V and 3 bases from J; junction bases left unmatched: 11. The germline CDR1 and CDR2 sequences are SGHAT and FQNNGV. The CDR3 is 17 residues long. Specimen: blood. The V call is TRBV11-2, the J call TRBJ2-3; 8 nucleotides align to TRBD2. This clonotype was sampled from a girl under 18 with multiple sclerosis. As DNA, the CDR3 is TGTGCCAGCAGCTTCCCCCGTGGTCGGGGGGGAACAGATACGCAGTATTTT. Translating gives CASSFPRGRGGTDTQYF.